This T cell receptor beta chain was profiled in a study of human T cells and chemical hapten exposure. Study context: Small discrepancies in pooled library volume mainly accounted for the varying TCR yields per sample. Study conclusions and caveats: TCRs above 1 in 1000 frequency did not change with DPC sensitization.

The time point is: healthy volunteer bleed at 6 weeks. Unseparated into fractions, whole blood served as the source from which total RNA was extracted. Single cDNA molecules in the library carried unique molecular identifiers attached during preparation. As handled by the study authors: From around 20,000 to 690,000 TCRs were found per sample, with a median of around 96,000. MiXCR, applied by TCRdb to the RACE reads, yields one record per CDR3 protein. The V and J calls follow TCRdb's processing rather than the paper's. The sample records some 40,000 distinct CDR3 sequences, 3.7% being singletons. In its sample, this clonotype was seen many times. Its antigen is unknown. V was trimmed by 4 bases and J by 2 bases, leaving 16 bases between them. The CDR3 is 16 amino acids. Germline V CDR1 and CDR2: MNHEY, SVGAGI.

This rearrangement joins TRBV6-5 to TRBJ2-3, with D possibly being TRBD1 (6 bases). This sequence was found in a human donor in good health. Some clones in this sample may be carry-over from other donors' samples. Sample: whole blood. CDR3 DNA sequence: TGTGCCAGCAGTTGTCGACAGGTTTCCGACACAGATACGCAGTATTTT. This sequence encodes CASSCRQVSDTDTQYF.